A selection of T cell receptor beta chains follows, all from one sample in a study of naive and memory T cell subsets. Via MiXCR, TCRdb re-called the 5' RACE reads, giving one row per CDR3 protein. Here the sample spans 55,000 to 70,000 distinct CDR3 sequences, under 10% being singletons. The receptors were sampled from a female donor in good health. Each CDR3 is given with its conserved first and last residue. Each record gives: clone size, V gene, J gene, D gene, CDR3 protein, CDR3 DNA. D genes are given only for firm matches. Clone size is given for some rows only: seen once, a few or many times, or a class if the clone is expanded.

size: many
V: TRBV12-5
J: TRBJ1-1
D: -
CDR3: CASGLRRWGSSNTEAFF
DNA: TGTGCTAGTGGTTTGAGAAGGTGGGGGAGCTCGAACACTGAAGCTTTCTTT

size: -
V: TRBV5-1
J: TRBJ2-1
D: -
CDR3: CASSRDTGVAYNEQFF
DNA: TGCGCCAGCAGTCGGGACACCGGAGTCGCCTACAATGAGCAGTTCTTC

size: many
V: TRBV6-2/TRBV6-3
J: TRBJ1-1
D: -
CDR3: CASSLAGTNTEAFF
DNA: TGTGCCAGCAGTTTGGCGGGTACGAACACTGAAGCTTTCTTT

size: many
V: TRBV6-2/TRBV6-3
J: TRBJ1-2
D: -
CDR3: CASSPPAGPNYGYTF
DNA: TGTGCCAGCAGTCCCCCGGCAGGACCTAACTATGGCTACACCTTC

size: many
V: TRBV9
J: TRBJ1-5
D: TRBD1
CDR3: CASSVDPGGSQPQHF
DNA: TGTGCCAGCAGCGTAGATCCAGGGGGCAGTCAGCCCCAGCATTTT

size: -
V: TRBV20-1
J: TRBJ2-1
D: TRBD2
CDR3: CSARSSGPYNEQFF
DNA: TGCAGTGCTCGATCTAGCGGCCCCTACAATGAGCAGTTCTTC

size: many
V: TRBV4-1
J: TRBJ1-5
D: -
CDR3: CASSLPGGSNQPQHF
DNA: TGCGCCAGCAGCCTTCCTGGGGGGAGCAATCAGCCCCAGCATTTT

size: -
V: TRBV7-2
J: TRBJ2-7
D: -
CDR3: CASSHISRDTMRYEQYF
DNA: TGTGCCAGCAGCCACATTAGCCGGGACACAATGCGCTACGAGCAGTACTTC

size: many
V: TRBV7-9
J: TRBJ1-5
D: -
CDR3: CASSDGRINQPQHF
DNA: TGTGCCAGCAGCGACGGACGGATCAATCAGCCCCAGCATTTT

size: -
V: TRBV28
J: TRBJ2-3
D: TRBD1
CDR3: CASSRLRTGGLTDTQYF
DNA: TGTGCCAGCAGTAGACTCCGGACAGGGGGCCTCACAGATACGCAGTATTTT